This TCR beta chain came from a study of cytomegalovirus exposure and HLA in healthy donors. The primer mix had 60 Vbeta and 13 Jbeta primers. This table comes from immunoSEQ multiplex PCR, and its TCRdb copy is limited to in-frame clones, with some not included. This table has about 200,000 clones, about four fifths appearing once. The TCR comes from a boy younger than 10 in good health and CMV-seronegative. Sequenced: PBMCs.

CDR3 sequence (DNA): TGTGCCAGCAGCTTAGTTGGTCCGGGACAGGCCGCCTACGAGCAGTACTTC. Translating gives CASSLVGPGQAAYEQYF. V gene TRBV7-2 combines with J gene TRBJ2-7, with 8 bases matching TRBD1. This CDR3 is 17 amino acids long. Germline values: CDR1 SGHTA, CDR2 FQGNSA. With 1 base clipped from V and 2 bases from J, the junction kept 10 bases outside the gene matches. The complete variable domain, with remaining parts taken from reference TRBV7-2 and TRBJ2-7, reads GAGVSQSPSNKVTEKGKDVELRCDPISGHTALYWYRQSLGQGLEFLIYFQGNSAPDKSGLPSDRFSAERTGGSVSTLTIQRTQQEDSAVYLCASSLVGPGQAAYEQYFGPGTRLTVT.